The sequence of this T cell receptor beta chain was determined in a study of cytomegalovirus exposure and HLA in healthy donors. CDR3 length: 16 residues. The junction had 12 bases not matched to a gene; V was cut back by 2 bases and J by 5 bases. Notes on this clone: Its cognate antigen is unknown.

The PCR was carried out with 60 Vbeta primers and 13 Jbeta primers. Clones were sequenced by immunoSEQ multiplex PCR, and TCRdb holds only the in-frame ones, with some missing. The table lists about 43,000 clones, around 77% of them singletons. Regarding the study as a whole: The study designated fewer than 200 TCR beta chains cytomegalovirus-associated. Immune exposure data for these donors was limited to CMV serostatus.

Material for sequencing was PBMCs. This rearrangement joins TRBV6-7 to TRBJ2-7; 7 bases fit TRBD2. TRBV6-7 falls under the ORF class, with uncertain function. The source is a man under 40 in good health and CMV-seronegative. CDR3 sequence: CASSYRPATSSDEQYF. The CDR3 DNA follows: TGTGCCAGCAGTTACCGTCCGGCGACTAGCAGCGACGAGCAGTACTTC.